Listed here are 24 T cell receptor beta chains from one sample, sequenced in a study of cytomegalovirus exposure and HLA in healthy donors. Profiled with immunoSEQ multiplex PCR; TCRdb holds only in-frame clones, not every one. The data hold roughly 150,000 clones, with 80% to 85% observed a single time. The sequencing sample was made of PBMCs. The receptors were gathered from a man aged 25-45 years in good health and CMV-seropositive.

CDR3 sequence: CASSPRGATNEKLFF. The CDR3, as DNA: TGTGCCAGCAGTCCTAGGGGCGCAACTAATGAAAAACTGTTTTTT. The chain carries TRBV2 and TRBJ1-4; D possibly corresponds to TRBD1 (5 bases). The CDR3 loop spans 15 amino acids. CDR1 is SNHLY, CDR2 FYNNEI, per germline. Trimming removed 5 bases from V and 0 bases from J, with 10 bases in between.

Comments on this clone: Other DNA sequences in the same sample also yield this CDR3. The chain has TRBV28 and TRBJ2-1, with unresolved D. CDR3 size: 12 residues. Germline CDR1 reads MDHEN; CDR2 reads SYDVKM. Trimming left V 3 bases short and J 4 bases short, with 4 bases between. CDR3 DNA: TGTGCCAGCAGTTTCCAATACAATGAGCAGTTCTTC. It encodes CASSFQYNEQFF. Based on the CDR3 plus reference TRBV28 and TRBJ2-1, the full variable domain is DVKVTQSSRYLVKRTGEKVFLECVQDMDHENMFWYRQDPGLGLRLIYFSYDVKMKEKGDIPEGYSVSREKKERFSLILESASTNQTSMYLCASSFQYNEQFFGPGTRLTVL.

The chain recombines TRBV30 with TRBJ2-7, with 15 bases that match TRBD2. Trimming at V came to 1 base and at J to 3 bases, leaving 4 bases not matched to a gene. The CDR3 sequence is 16 residues long. In germline, CDR1 is GTSNPN, CDR2 SVGIG (reference sequence). The CDR3 loop is CAWSGTSGRALYEQYF. The CDR3 DNA follows: TGTGCCTGGAGTGGGACTAGCGGGAGGGCCCTCTACGAGCAGTACTTC.

This chain uses TRBV6-5 with TRBJ2-7; TRBD1 matches 9 bases. Germline CDR1 MNHEY, CDR2 SVGAGI. The CDR3 is 14 amino acids. V shed 5 bases and J 4 bases; nucleotides not matched to a gene: 6. This chain's CDR3 is CASSRGQGLYEQYF. The DNA for the CDR3 is TGTGCCAGCAGTCGGGGACAGGGACTTTACGAGCAGTACTTC.

This clone appeared many times. This rearrangement joins TRBV5-4 to TRBJ2-2; 7 bases line up with TRBD2. The CDR3 length is 17 residues. Per the germline V gene, CDR1 is SGHNT and CDR2 is YYREEE (reference sequence). V lost 0 bases to trimming and J lost 3 bases; unmatched junction nucleotides: 8. Here the CDR3 DNA reads TGTGCCAGCAGCTTGGGCGGGGGATTGGTTGACACCGGGGAGCTGTTTTTT. As protein: CASSLGGGLVDTGELFF.

This clone was picked up one time. As DNA, the CDR3 is TGTGCCAGCAGTGGGGGGACAGGGGGCGATGGCTACACCTTC. Amino acid sequence: CASSGGTGGDGYTF. V usage is TRBV6-5 and J usage is TRBJ1-2, with 12 bases matching TRBD1. This CDR3 spans 14 amino acids. Per germline, CDR1 MNHEY and CDR2 SVGAGI. The V gene end was trimmed by 5 bases and the J gene end by 6 bases; junction bases not matched to a gene: 4.

In its sample, this clone was seen once. CDR3: CATLRQDSFSYEQYF. The CDR3 DNA sequence: TGTGCCACCTTACGACAGGACTCTTTCTCCTACGAGCAGTACTTC. The chain recombines TRBV2 with TRBJ2-7; maybe TRBD1 (6 bases). This CDR3 is 15 amino acids long. Trimming took off 10 bases at V and 0 bases at J, with 19 bases between the two ends. Germline V gene lookup returns CDR1 SNHLY and CDR2 FYNNEI.

This chain uses TRBV7-3 with TRBJ2-3; tentative D call: TRBD2 (5 bases). Germline CDR1 reads SGHTA; CDR2 reads FQGTGA. V was shortened by 5 bases and J by 3 bases, with 18 bases between the two germline ends. This CDR3 spans 16 amino acids. CDR3 sequence reads: CASSPRGLAETDTQYF. The CDR3 DNA is TGTGCCAGCAGCCCCCGGGGTCTAGCAGAGACAGATACGCAGTATTTT.

This chain's CDR3 is CASSLEGQGEADTQYF. Written as DNA, the CDR3 is TGCGCCAGCAGCCTGGAGGGGCAGGGGGAAGCAGATACGCAGTATTTT. The rearrangement joins TRBV5-1 to TRBJ2-3; D possibly corresponds to TRBD1 (7 bases). The V and J ends lost 4 bases and 4 bases respectively, with 19 bases between them. Germline CDR1 is SGHRS and CDR2 is YFSETQ. The CDR3 has 16 residues.

This clone was counted a single time. This chain joins TRBV25-1 and TRBJ1-2; tentatively, D is TRBD1 (6 bases). CDR1 is MGHDK and CDR2 is SYGVNS in the germline V gene. The CDR3 extends over 13 amino acids. V lost 5 bases to trimming and J lost 5 bases, with 12 bases between them. Here the CDR3 reads CASSRQDIYGYTF. The DNA for the CDR3 is TGTGCCAGCAGTCGACAGGACATATATGGCTACACCTTC.

The chain has TRBV7-2 and TRBJ1-5; D is perhaps TRBD1 (5 bases). The CDR3 totals 17 residues. V gave up 5 bases and J gave up 5 bases, with 22 bases separating them. Germline CDR1 is SGHTA and CDR2 is FQGNSA. The DNA of the CDR3 is TGTGCCAGCAGCCCTGGGGCTAACCCGTGGGGGGATCAGCCCCAGCATTTT. Protein product: CASSPGANPWGDQPQHF.

This clone showed up just once. This chain links TRBV2 with TRBJ1-3; possible D gene TRBD1, 5 bases. The germline gives CDR1 SNHLY, CDR2 FYNNEI. Trimming removed 2 bases from V and 3 bases from J, with 5 bases in between. This CDR3 spans 13 amino acids. The CDR3 nucleotides read TGTGCCAGCAGTGAACAGGGTGGAAACACCATATATTTT. Translated, it gives CASSEQGGNTIYF.

The gene calls are TRBV5-8 and TRBJ1-5; possibly TRBD1 for D (5 bases). The CDR3 contains 15 residues. Germline V gene data show CDR1 as SGHTS and CDR2 as YDEGEE. Deletions cut 0 bases from V and 3 bases from J, with 10 bases between. The CDR3 nucleotides are TGTGCCAGCAGCTTGGGGGGCAGCCCCAATCAGCCCCAGCATTTT. Its translation is CASSLGGSPNQPQHF. Looking up the rest from reference TRBV5-8 and TRBJ1-5 gives the full variable domain: EAGVTQSPTHLIKTRGQQATLRCSPISGHTSVYWYQQALGLGLQFLLWYDEGEERNRGNFPPRFSGRQFPNYSSELNVNALELEDSALYLCASSLGGSPNQPQHFGDGTRLSIL.

J is TRBJ2-3 and V is TRBV11-3; 10 nucleotides agree with TRBD2. Trimming removed 1 base from V and 5 bases from J; junction bases left unmatched: 6. The CDR3 has 16 residues. Per the germline V gene, CDR1 is SGHNT and CDR2 is YENEEA. The DNA of the CDR3 is TGTGCCAGCAGCTTAGGTCTAGCGGGAGAGGGAGATACGCAGTATTTT. Its protein is CASSLGLAGEGDTQYF.

This rearrangement joins TRBV11-2 to TRBJ1-2; 8 bases are shared with TRBD1. Germline V CDR1 and CDR2: SGHAT, FQNNGV. Unmatched junction bases numbered 5, after V lost 4 bases and J lost 4 bases. The CDR3 extends over 14 amino acids. CDR3 coding DNA: TGTGCCAGCAGCTCGGGACAGGCGGTCTATGGCTACACCTTC. Translated: CASSSGQAVYGYTF.

By proportion, this clone is medium-sized. V usage is TRBV4-3 and J usage is TRBJ1-2, with 8 bases that match TRBD1. The junction had 8 bases not matched to a gene; V was cut back by 3 bases and J by 2 bases. The CDR3 length is 16 residues. CDR1 and CDR2 (germline): LGHNA, YSLEER. The CDR3 loop is CASSQARGRGNYGYTF. CDR3 bases: TGCGCCAGCAGCCAGGCCAGGGGGCGCGGGAACTATGGCTACACCTTC.

This clone was detected a few times. This chain uses TRBV7-3 with TRBJ2-3, with 11 positions matching TRBD2. CDR1 and CDR2 from the germline V gene are SGHTA and FQGTGA. After removal of 5 bases from V and 1 base from J, the junction contained 2 bases not matched to a gene. This CDR3 is 15 amino acids long. The CDR3 reads CASSATSGGTDTQYF. The CDR3 nucleotides are TGTGCCAGCAGCGCGACTAGCGGGGGCACAGATACGCAGTATTTT.

DNA for the CDR3: TGTGCCACCTACGTACCGGACAGGGGGCTTGGCTACACCTTC. Residues: CATYVPDRGLGYTF. J is TRBJ1-2 and V is TRBV6-5; 11 nucleotides match TRBD1. V gave up 10 bases and J gave up 7 bases; unmatched junction bases: 11. The CDR3 is 14 residues long. Germline CDR1 and CDR2: MNHEY and SVGAGI.

The CDR3 reads CATSPLFRQQFF. As DNA, the CDR3 is TGTGCCACCAGCCCACTATTCCGCCAGCAGTTCTTC. The genes are TRBV15 and TRBJ2-1; D uncertain. The CDR3 totals 12 residues. Germline V gives CDR1 LNHNV, CDR2 YYDKDF (reference sequence). V shed 5 bases and J shed 11 bases, with 13 bases lying between them.

This chain links TRBV30 with TRBJ2-2; 7 nucleotides match TRBD1. The J segment lost 5 bases and the V segment lost 3 bases, leaving 9 bases of the junction unmatched. CDR1 and CDR2 from the germline V gene are GTSNPN and SVGIG (reference sequence). The CDR3 contains 15 residues. CDR3: CAWRTPGQETGELFF. CDR3 coding DNA: TGTGCCTGGAGGACACCCGGACAGGAAACCGGGGAGCTGTTTTTT.

This chain joins TRBV14 and TRBJ2-1; D remains ambiguous. Germline CDR1 is SGHDN and CDR2 is FVKESK. Deletions cut 2 bases from V and 5 bases from J, with 16 bases between. CDR3 size: 16 residues. CDR3 sequence: CASSQLSPSHNNEQFF. CDR3 DNA sequence: TGTGCCAGCAGCCAACTTTCCCCTTCTCACAACAATGAGCAGTTCTTC.

V and J are TRBV18 and TRBJ2-3; 10 bases map to TRBD2. CDR1 is KGHSH and CDR2 is LQKENI in the germline V gene. Losses at the gene ends were 3 bases for V and 6 bases for J; bases not matched to a gene: 9. The CDR3 spans 16 residues. CDR3 residues: CASSPGLAGAMDTQYF. CDR3 coding DNA: TGTGCCAGCTCACCTGGGCTAGCGGGAGCTATGGATACGCAGTATTTT. Drawing the rest from reference TRBV18 and TRBJ2-3, the complete variable domain is NAGVMQNPRHLVRRRGQEARLRCSPMKGHSHVYWYRQLPEEGLKFMVYLQKENIIDESGMPKERFSAEFPKEGPSILRIQQVVRGDSAAYFCASSPGLAGAMDTQYFGPGTRLTVL.

This CDR3 reads CASSRVAGVNEQFF. The CDR3 DNA is TGTGCCAGCAGCCGGGTAGCGGGGGTAAATGAGCAGTTCTTC. V gene TRBV7-9 combines with J gene TRBJ2-1; 9 positions match TRBD2. This CDR3 has 14 residues. After removal of 5 bases from V and 7 bases from J, the junction contained 6 bases not matched to a gene. The V gene's germline CDR1 is SEHNR and CDR2 FQNEAQ (reference sequence).

V and J are TRBV30 and TRBJ1-3; D is uncertain. V was pared by 4 bases and J by 0 bases, with 4 bases between. Germline CDR1 is GTSNPN and CDR2 is SVGIG (reference sequence). The CDR3 loop spans 12 amino acids. This chain's CDR3 is CAWTSSGNTIYF. For the CDR3, the DNA is TGTGCCTGGACGTCCTCTGGAAACACCATATATTTT.